These 11 T cell receptor beta chains were all obtained from the same sample, sequenced in a study of cytotoxic CD8 clonotypes in ibrutinib-treated CLL. TCRdb's copy holds only in-frame clones and misses some; the assay was immunoSEQ multiplex PCR. Found here are about 68,000 clones, under 70% of them singletons; the top ten hold around 5.7%. Here the sequenced sample was PBMCs, taken after 12 months of ibrutinib treatment. All receptors derive from a human donor with chronic lymphocytic leukemia.

V gene TRBV19 combines with J gene TRBJ1-2; TRBD1 matches at 8 bases. With 3 bases clipped from V and 4 bases from J, the junction kept 1 base outside the gene matches. CDR1 LNHDA and CDR2 SQIVND come from the germline V gene (reference sequence). The CDR3 totals 13 residues. Written as DNA, the CDR3 is TGTGCCAGTAGTATCGACAGGGGCTATGGCTACACCTTC. Amino acids: CASSIDRGYGYTF.

For the CDR3, the DNA is TGTGCCAGCAGTTCCCGGGCGGCTGAAGCTTTCTTT. Its protein is CASSSRAAEAFF. The chain carries TRBV27 and TRBJ1-1; no clear D. Germline loops: CDR1 MNHEY, CDR2 SMNVEV (reference sequence). The germline V and J ends were trimmed by 4 bases and 6 bases, with 9 bases remaining between them. The CDR3 spans 12 residues.

V and J are TRBV5-4 and TRBJ1-2; TRBD1 matches 7 bases. Trimming cost V 3 bases and J 9 bases; bases outside gene matches: 14. The length of the CDR3 is 15 residues. CDR1 and CDR2 (germline): SGHNT, YYREEE (reference sequence). CDR3 coding DNA: TGTGCCAGCAGCTCAGCACTCGGGACAGAATTTCGCTACACCTTC. Protein: CASSSALGTEFRYTF.

The chain couples TRBV10-3 to TRBJ2-7; TRBD2 might be the D (5 bases). This CDR3 is 14 amino acids long. Looked up from germline, CDR1 is ENHRY and CDR2 is SYGVKD. V lost 10 bases and J lost 2, with 18 bases in between. Written as DNA, the CDR3 is TGTGCCACCACATTGGGCGGGTTAGCCTACGAGCAGTACTTC. Amino acid sequence: CATTLGGLAYEQYF.

The chain links TRBV6-6 to TRBJ2-2; the D is unclear. This CDR3 region has 14 residues. V was clipped by 2 bases and J by 3 bases, with 7 bases between them. Germline-derived CDR1 and CDR2 are MNHNY and SVGAGI (reference sequence). CDR3 nucleotide sequence: TGTGCCAGCAGTTACCTCAAAGACACCGGGGAGCTGTTTTTT. Translation: CASSYLKDTGELFF.

The chain employs TRBV18 and TRBJ1-2, with TRBD1 as a possible D gene (5 bases). CDR1 and CDR2 (germline): KGHSH, LQKENI. This CDR3 spans 15 amino acids. V was shortened by 2 bases and J by 8 bases, with 18 bases between the two germline ends. CDR3 sequence (DNA): TGTGCCAGCTCACCAACGGGGGAACGAAGTCGCGGCTACACCTTC. Encoded protein: CASSPTGERSRGYTF.

The V gene is TRBV7-2, the J gene TRBJ2-1, with D unclear. There are 14 residues in the CDR3. From germline, CDR1 is SGHTA and CDR2 FQGNSA. The V end was cut by 1 base, the J end by 13 bases, with 17 bases between. The CDR3 spells CASSLGIGSRGQFF. The CDR3 nucleotides are TGTGCCAGCAGCTTAGGAATCGGCAGCCGTGGACAGTTCTTC.

The chain recombines TRBV19 with TRBJ1-5; D gene ambiguous. Trimming cost V 3 bases and J 6 bases, with 9 bases left between them. Germline CDR1 reads LNHDA; CDR2 reads SQIVND (reference sequence). The CDR3 runs 13 residues. CDR3 residues: CASSIGFAQPQHF. CDR3 coding DNA: TGTGCCAGTAGTATCGGATTTGCTCAGCCCCAGCATTTT.

The V and J genes are TRBV11-3 and TRBJ2-1; D is unresolved. This CDR3 spans 14 amino acids. Germline V gene data show CDR1 as SGHNT and CDR2 as YENEEA. The germline V and J ends were trimmed by 3 bases and 5 bases, with 11 bases remaining between them. The CDR3 sequence: CASSLGEEHNEQFF. CDR3 DNA sequence: TGTGCCAGCAGCTTGGGCGAGGAGCACAATGAGCAGTTCTTC.

CDR3 bases: TGTGCCAGCAGCCAAGGGGACTTACATGCAACTAATGAAAAACTGTTTTTT. Its translation is CASSQGDLHATNEKLFF. V and J are TRBV4-2 and TRBJ1-4; D perhaps matches TRBD1 (5 bases). The CDR3 extends over 17 amino acids. Deletions cut 1 base from V and 0 bases from J, with 12 bases between. The germline CDR1 and CDR2 sequences are LGHNA and YNFKEQ.

The chain is built from TRBV6-1 and TRBJ2-7; 15 nucleotides agree with TRBD2. The CDR3 consists of 16 residues. Germline V CDR1 and CDR2: MNHNS, SASEGT. V gave up 2 bases and J gave up 8 bases; unmatched junction bases: 7. The CDR3 DNA is TGTGCCAGCAGTGAATCCGGGACTAGCGGGGGGACCAAGCAGTACTTC. This translates into CASSESGTSGGTKQYF.